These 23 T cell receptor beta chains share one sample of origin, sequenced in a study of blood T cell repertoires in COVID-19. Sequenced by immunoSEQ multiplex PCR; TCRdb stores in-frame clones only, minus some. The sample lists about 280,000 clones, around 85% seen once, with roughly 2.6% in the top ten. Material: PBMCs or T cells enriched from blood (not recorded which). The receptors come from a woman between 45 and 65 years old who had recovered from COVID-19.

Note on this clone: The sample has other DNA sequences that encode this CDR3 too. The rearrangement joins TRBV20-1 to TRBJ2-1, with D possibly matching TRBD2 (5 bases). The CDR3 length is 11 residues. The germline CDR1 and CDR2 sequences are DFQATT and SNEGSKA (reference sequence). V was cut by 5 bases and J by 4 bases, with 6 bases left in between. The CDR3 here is CSAGLYNEQFF. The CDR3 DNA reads TGCAGTGCTGGACTGTACAATGAGCAGTTCTTC.

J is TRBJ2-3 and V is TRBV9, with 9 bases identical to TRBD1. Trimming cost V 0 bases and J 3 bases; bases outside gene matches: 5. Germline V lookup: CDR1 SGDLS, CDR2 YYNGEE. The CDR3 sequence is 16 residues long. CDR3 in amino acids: CASSVGSGQGTDTQYF. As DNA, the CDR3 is TGTGCCAGCAGCGTAGGGTCTGGACAGGGGACAGATACGCAGTATTTT.

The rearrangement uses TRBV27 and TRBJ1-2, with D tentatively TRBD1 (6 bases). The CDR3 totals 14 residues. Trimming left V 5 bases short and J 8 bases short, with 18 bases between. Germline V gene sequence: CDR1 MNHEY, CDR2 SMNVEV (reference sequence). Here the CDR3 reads CASSLHREGPGYTF. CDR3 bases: TGTGCCAGCAGTCTCCACAGGGAAGGGCCCGGCTACACCTTC.

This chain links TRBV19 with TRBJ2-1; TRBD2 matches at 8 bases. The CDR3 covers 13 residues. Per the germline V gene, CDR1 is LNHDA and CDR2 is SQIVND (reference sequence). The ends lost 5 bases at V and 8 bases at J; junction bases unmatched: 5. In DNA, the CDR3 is TGTGCCAGTAGTCCCGGGACTAGAGATGAGCAGTTCTTC. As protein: CASSPGTRDEQFF.

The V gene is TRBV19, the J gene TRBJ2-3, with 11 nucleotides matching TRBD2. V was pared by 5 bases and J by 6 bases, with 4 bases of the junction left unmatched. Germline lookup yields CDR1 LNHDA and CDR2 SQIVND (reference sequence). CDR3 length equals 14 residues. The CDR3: CASSLAGGHDTQYF. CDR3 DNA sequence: TGTGCCAGTAGTTTAGCGGGGGGGCACGATACGCAGTATTTT. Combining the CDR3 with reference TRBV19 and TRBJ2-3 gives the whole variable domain DGGITQSPKYLFRKEGQNVTLSCEQNLNHDAMYWYRQDPGQGLRLIYYSQIVNDFQKGDIAEGYSVSREKKESFPLTVTSAQKNPTAFYLCASSLAGGHDTQYFGPGTRLTVL.

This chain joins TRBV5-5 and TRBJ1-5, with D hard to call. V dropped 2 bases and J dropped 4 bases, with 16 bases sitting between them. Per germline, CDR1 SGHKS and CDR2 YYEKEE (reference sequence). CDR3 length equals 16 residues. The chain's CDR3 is CASSFEHGRGNQPQHF. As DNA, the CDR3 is TGTGCCAGCAGCTTCGAACATGGGAGAGGGAATCAGCCCCAGCATTTT.

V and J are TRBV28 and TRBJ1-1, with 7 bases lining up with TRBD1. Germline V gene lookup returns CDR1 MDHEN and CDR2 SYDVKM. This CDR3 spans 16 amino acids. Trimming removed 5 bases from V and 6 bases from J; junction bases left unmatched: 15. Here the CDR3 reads CASSPDREEAFAEAFF. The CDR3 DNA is TGTGCCAGCAGTCCAGACAGGGAGGAGGCCTTCGCTGAAGCTTTCTTT. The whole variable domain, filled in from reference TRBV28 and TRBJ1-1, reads DVKVTQSSRYLVKRTGEKVFLECVQDMDHENMFWYRQDPGLGLRLIYFSYDVKMKEKGDIPEGYSVSREKKERFSLILESASTNQTSMYLCASSPDREEAFAEAFFGQGTRLTVV.

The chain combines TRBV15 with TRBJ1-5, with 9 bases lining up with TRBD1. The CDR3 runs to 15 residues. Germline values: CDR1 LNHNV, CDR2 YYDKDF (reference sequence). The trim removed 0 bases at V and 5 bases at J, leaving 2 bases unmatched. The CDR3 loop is CATSRDGQGYQPQHF. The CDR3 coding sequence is TGTGCCACCAGCAGAGATGGACAGGGGTATCAGCCCCAGCATTTT.

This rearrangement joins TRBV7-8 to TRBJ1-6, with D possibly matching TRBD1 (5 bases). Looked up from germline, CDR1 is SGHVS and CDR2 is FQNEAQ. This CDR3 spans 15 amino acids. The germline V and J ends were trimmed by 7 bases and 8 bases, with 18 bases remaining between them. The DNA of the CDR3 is TGTGCCAGCACCAAAGTTGGGGCTGCAGATTCACCCCTCCACTTT. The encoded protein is CASTKVGAADSPLHF. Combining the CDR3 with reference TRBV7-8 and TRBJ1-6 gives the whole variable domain GAGVSQSPRYKVAKRGQDVALRCDPISGHVSLFWYQQALGQGPEFLTYFQNEAQLDKSGLPSDRFFAERPEGSVSTLKIQRTQQEDSAVYLCASTKVGAADSPLHFGNGTRLTVT.

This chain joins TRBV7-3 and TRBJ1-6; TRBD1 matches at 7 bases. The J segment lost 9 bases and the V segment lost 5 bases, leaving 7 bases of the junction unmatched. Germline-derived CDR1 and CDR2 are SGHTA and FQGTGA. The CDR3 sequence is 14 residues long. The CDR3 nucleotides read TGTGCCAGCAGCGTACAGGGGTCAGGTTCACCCCTCCACTTT. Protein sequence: CASSVQGSGSPLHF.

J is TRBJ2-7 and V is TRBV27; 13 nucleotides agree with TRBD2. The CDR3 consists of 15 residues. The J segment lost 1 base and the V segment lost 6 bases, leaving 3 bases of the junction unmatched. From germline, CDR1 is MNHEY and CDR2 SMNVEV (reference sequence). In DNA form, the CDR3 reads TGTGCCAGCAGACGACTAGCGGGGGGTTCCTACGAGCAGTACTTC. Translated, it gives CASRRLAGGSYEQYF.

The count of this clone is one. The CDR3 region is CASTKGVSGVEEQYF. The CDR3 nucleotides are TGTGCCAGCACTAAGGGGGTGTCAGGGGTGGAAGAGCAGTACTTC. The rearrangement joins TRBV6-5 to TRBJ2-7, with D tentatively TRBD1 (6 bases). Trimming removed 7 bases from V and 7 bases from J, with 23 bases in between. CDR1 MNHEY and CDR2 SVGAGI come from the germline V gene. This CDR3 contains 15 residues.

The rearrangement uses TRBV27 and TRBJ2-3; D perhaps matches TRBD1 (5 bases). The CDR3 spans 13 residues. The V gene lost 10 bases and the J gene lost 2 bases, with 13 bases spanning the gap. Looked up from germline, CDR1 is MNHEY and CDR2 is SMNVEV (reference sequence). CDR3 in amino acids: CATRRGNTDTQYF. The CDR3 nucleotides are TGTGCCACGAGAAGGGGTAACACAGATACGCAGTATTTT.

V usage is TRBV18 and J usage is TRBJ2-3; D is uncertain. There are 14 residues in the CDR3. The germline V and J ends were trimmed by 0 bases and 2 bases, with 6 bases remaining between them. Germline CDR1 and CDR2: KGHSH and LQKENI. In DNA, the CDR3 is TGTGCCAGCTCACCACCGGGCCCCACAGATACGCAGTATTTT. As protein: CASSPPGPTDTQYF.

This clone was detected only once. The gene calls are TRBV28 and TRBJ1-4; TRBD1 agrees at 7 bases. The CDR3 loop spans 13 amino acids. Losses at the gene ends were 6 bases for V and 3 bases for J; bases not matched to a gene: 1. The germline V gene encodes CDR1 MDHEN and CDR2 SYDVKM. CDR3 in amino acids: CASRRGPNEKLFF. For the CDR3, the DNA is TGTGCCAGCAGAAGGGGGCCTAATGAAAAACTGTTTTTT.

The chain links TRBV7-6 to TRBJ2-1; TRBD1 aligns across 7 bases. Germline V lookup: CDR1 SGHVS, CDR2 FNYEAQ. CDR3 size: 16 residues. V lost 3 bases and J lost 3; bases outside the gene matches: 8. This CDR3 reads CASSFEQGNNYNEQFF. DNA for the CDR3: TGTGCCAGCAGCTTCGAACAGGGGAATAACTACAATGAGCAGTTCTTC.

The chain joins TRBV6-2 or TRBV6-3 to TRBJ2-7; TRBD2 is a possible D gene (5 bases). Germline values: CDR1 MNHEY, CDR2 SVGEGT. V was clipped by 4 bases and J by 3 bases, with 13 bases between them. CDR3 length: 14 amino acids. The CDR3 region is CASSWTEAFYEQYF. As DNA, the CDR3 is TGTGCCAGCAGTTGGACGGAGGCCTTCTACGAGCAGTACTTC.

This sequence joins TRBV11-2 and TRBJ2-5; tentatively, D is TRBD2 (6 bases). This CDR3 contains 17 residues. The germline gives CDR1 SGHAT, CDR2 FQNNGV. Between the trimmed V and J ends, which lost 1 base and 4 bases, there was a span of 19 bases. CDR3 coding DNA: TGTGCCAGCAGCTTAGGCCTCGGACAACGGAGGGGAGAGACCCAGTACTTC. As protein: CASSLGLGQRRGETQYF.

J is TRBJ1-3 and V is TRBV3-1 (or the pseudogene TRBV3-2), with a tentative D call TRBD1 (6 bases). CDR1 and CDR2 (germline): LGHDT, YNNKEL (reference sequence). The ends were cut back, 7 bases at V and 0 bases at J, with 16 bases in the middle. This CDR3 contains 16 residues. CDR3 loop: CASNLGQRNSGNTIYF. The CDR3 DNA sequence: TGTGCCAGCAATCTAGGACAGCGGAACTCTGGAAACACCATATATTTT.

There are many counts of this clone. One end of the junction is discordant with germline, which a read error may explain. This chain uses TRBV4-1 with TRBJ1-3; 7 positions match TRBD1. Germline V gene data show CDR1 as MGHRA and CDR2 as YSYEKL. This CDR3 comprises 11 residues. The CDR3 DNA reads TGCGCCAGCAGACTAACCGGGACAGTGAATTTT. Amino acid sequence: CASRLTGTVNF.

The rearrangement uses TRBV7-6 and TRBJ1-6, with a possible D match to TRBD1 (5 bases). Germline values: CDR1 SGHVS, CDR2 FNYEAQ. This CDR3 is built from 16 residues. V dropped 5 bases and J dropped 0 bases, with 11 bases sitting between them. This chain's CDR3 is CASSPQGLSYNSPLHF. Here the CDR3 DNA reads TGTGCCAGCAGCCCTCAGGGACTCTCCTATAATTCACCCCTCCACTTT.

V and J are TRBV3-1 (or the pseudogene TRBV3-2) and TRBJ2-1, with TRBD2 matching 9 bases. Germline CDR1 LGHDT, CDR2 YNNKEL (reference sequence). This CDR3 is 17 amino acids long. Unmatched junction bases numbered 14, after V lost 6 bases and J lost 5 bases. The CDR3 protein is CASSRRLAGPPDNEQFF. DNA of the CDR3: TGTGCCAGCAGTCGCAGGCTAGCGGGACCACCCGACAATGAGCAGTTCTTC.

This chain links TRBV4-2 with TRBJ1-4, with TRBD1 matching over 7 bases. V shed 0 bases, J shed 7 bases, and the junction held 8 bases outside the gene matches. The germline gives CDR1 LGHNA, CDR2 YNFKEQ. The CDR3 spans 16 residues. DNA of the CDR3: TGTGCCAGCAGCCAAGAAGAGGGGGCGAGAAGTGAAAAACTGTTTTTT. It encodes CASSQEEGARSEKLFF.